Detailed here is one T cell receptor (beta chain). This entry belongs to a study of blood T cell repertoires in COVID-19. At the level of the study: Whether acute or convalescent, the COVID-19 samples came from the United States, Italy and Spain.

How the authors handled the data: Reference gene primers were amplified, and this amplification served to estimate nucleated cell counts. Profiling relied on immunoSEQ multiplex PCR, and the TCRdb table lists in-frame clones only, not all of them. The V and J calls and clone size are taken from that table; D and trimming were inferred from the DNA. Here the sample spans 150,000 to 250,000 clones, approximately 82% being singletons. Trimming took 5 bases from V and 3 from J, leaving 17 bases between them. The CDR3 totals 15 residues. Germline CDR1 SSHAT, CDR2 FNYEAQ (reference sequence). The chain uses TRBV7-7 and TRBJ2-7; possible D gene TRBD1, 6 bases. Sample: peripheral blood. The receptor comes from a human donor with acute or convalescent COVID-19. The donor label of this sample is uncertain. The chain's CDR3 is CASSPGVASIYEQYF. The DNA of the CDR3 is TGTGCCAGCAGCCCAGGGGTGGCGTCGATCTACGAGCAGTACTTC.